The sequence of this TCR beta chain was determined in a study of T cell repertoires in cytomegalovirus infection. Study-level background: CMV epitopes that were recently identified and HLA-C-restricted were used alongside well-studied HLA-B-restricted ones. CMV infection together with matching HLA type was indicated by public TCR beta signatures.

CDR3 length: 16 residues. Germline loops: CDR1 DFQATT, CDR2 SNEGSKA (reference sequence). Trimming removed 6 bases at V and 4 bases at J, with 24 bases between. Findings of the study overall: People with CMV and the relevant HLA were identified by cumulative public TCR beta family frequency. Clonotypes of TCR beta that were HLA-C-restricted and CMV-specific dominated the ex vivo response.

Concerning this clonotype itself: The target antigen is unknown.

TCRdb analysed the reads with MiXCR anew, one entry per CDR3 protein. The repertoire holds a few hundred thousand distinct CDR3 sequences, with approximately 42% as singletons. Sequenced here: cultured PBMCs, sampled from culture after CMV antigen stimulation. The rearrangement joins TRBV20-1 to TRBJ1-2; D is perhaps TRBD1 (6 bases). The receptor was isolated from a human donor in good health (CMV status not recorded). Some clones in this sample may be carry-over from other donors' samples. CDR3 in DNA: TGCAGTGCCCCAGTCGAACAGGGAGTTTGGAGCTATGGCTACACCTTC. Amino acids: CSAPVEQGVWSYGYTF.